This TCR beta chain was recorded in a study of CD8 T cells in Susac syndrome. Trimming shortened V by 7 bases and J by 5 bases, and 11 bases separated the two germline ends. This CDR3 is built from 13 residues. The germline V gene encodes CDR1 ENHRY and CDR2 SYGVKD. Reverse transcription of roughly 0.45 to 1 ug RNA was performed with random hexamers. Amplification of TCR beta CDR3 across 54 Vbeta and 13 Jbeta was performed with immunoSEQ multiplex PCR. TCRdb re-analysed the immunoSEQ multiplex PCR reads in MiXCR, keeping a single row per CDR3 protein. The table has some 450,000 distinct CDR3 sequences, roughly 85% seen once. FACS enriched CD8+ TEMRA cells, while bulk CD8+ and CD4+ were negatively isolated.

The sample comprised CD8+ T cells from PBMCs. This TCR was recovered from a human donor with multiple sclerosis. The chain has TRBV10-3 and TRBJ1-4; no clear D gene. The CDR3 loop reads CAIIRSLNEKLFF. The DNA for the CDR3 is TGTGCCATCATTCGCAGCCTCAATGAAAAACTGTTTTTT.